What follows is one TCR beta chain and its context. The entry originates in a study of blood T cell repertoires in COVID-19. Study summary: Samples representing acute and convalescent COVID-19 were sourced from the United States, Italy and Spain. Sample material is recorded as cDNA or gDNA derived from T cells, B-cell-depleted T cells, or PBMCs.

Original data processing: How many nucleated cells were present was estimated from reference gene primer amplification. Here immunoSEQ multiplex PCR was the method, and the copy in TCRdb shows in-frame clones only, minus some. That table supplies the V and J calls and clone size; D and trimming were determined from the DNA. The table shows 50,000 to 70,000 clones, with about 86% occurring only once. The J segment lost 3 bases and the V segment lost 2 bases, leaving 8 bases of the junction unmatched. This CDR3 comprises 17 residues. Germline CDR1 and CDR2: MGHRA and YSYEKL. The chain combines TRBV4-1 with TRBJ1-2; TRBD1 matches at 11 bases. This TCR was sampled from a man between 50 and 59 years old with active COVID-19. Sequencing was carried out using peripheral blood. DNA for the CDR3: TGCGCCAGCAGCCAATGGACAGGGGGCGCGGGTGACTATGGCTACACCTTC. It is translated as CASSQWTGGAGDYGYTF.